A selection of T cell receptor beta chains follows, all from one sample in a study of cytomegalovirus exposure and HLA in healthy donors. Libraries were prepared by immunoSEQ multiplex PCR; TCRdb keeps only in-frame clonotypes and omits some of them. The sample's table shows approximately 110,000 clones. The sequenced sample was PBMCs. The receptors shown here come from a man in his late teens or twenties in good health and CMV-seronegative. Both conserved end residues are part of each CDR3. The D gene is left open where the match is weak.

d_call: TRBD1
j_call: TRBJ2-2
v_call: TRBV29-1
cdr3_nt: TGCAGCGGCCGGACAGGGGGGAACACCGGGGAGCTGTTTTTT
cdr3_aa: CSGRTGGNTGELFF

d_call: TRBD1
j_call: TRBJ1-5
v_call: TRBV19
cdr3_nt: TGTGCCAGTAGTCCAACAGGGGGCAGCGATCAGCCCCAGCATTTT
cdr3_aa: CASSPTGGSDQPQHF

d_call: NA
j_call: TRBJ2-3
v_call: TRBV27
cdr3_nt: TGTGCCAGCAGTTTATCGATGGTCGGGAGTTTCACAGATACGCAGTATTTT
cdr3_aa: CASSLSMVGSFTDTQYF

d_call: TRBD1
j_call: TRBJ1-1
v_call: TRBV28
cdr3_nt: TGTGCCAGCAGTCCCTCGACAGGGGCCGGGACTGAAGCTTTCTTT
cdr3_aa: CASSPSTGAGTEAFF

d_call: TRBD2
j_call: TRBJ2-7
v_call: TRBV5-1
cdr3_nt: TGCGCCAGCAGCTTTGGCGGGGGGGCCTGGGAAACCTACGAGCAGTACTTC
cdr3_aa: CASSFGGGAWETYEQYF

d_call: NA
j_call: TRBJ2-1
v_call: TRBV15
cdr3_nt: TGTGCCACCAGGCCCCGAGCCGGTGAGCAGTTCTTC
cdr3_aa: CATRPRAGEQFF

d_call: TRBD1
j_call: TRBJ2-7
v_call: TRBV11-2
cdr3_nt: TGTGCCAGCAGCCGTGGACAGGACAACTCCTACGAGCAGTACTTC
cdr3_aa: CASSRGQDNSYEQYF

d_call: TRBD1
j_call: TRBJ2-1
v_call: TRBV6-5
cdr3_nt: TGTGCCAGCAGTTTCGGGACAGGGAGGACCGATGAGCAGTTCTTC
cdr3_aa: CASSFGTGRTDEQFF

d_call: TRBD1
j_call: TRBJ1-2
v_call: TRBV2
cdr3_nt: TGTGCCAGCAGTATCCGGGACAGGGGCTATGGCTACACCTTC
cdr3_aa: CASSIRDRGYGYTF

d_call: TRBD2
j_call: TRBJ2-1
v_call: TRBV2
cdr3_nt: TGTGCCAGCAGTGAAAGGGTGACTAGCGGAACCAATGAGCAGTTCTTC
cdr3_aa: CASSERVTSGTNEQFF

d_call: NA
j_call: TRBJ2-7
v_call: TRBV5-1
cdr3_nt: TGCGCCAGCAGCCCGCAGCCGGACAGATCCTACGAGCAGTACTTC
cdr3_aa: CASSPQPDRSYEQYF

d_call: TRBD2
j_call: TRBJ2-5
v_call: TRBV4-2
cdr3_nt: TGTGCCAGCAGCCCAGCTAGCGGCCAAGAGACCCAGTACTTC
cdr3_aa: CASSPASGQETQYF

d_call: NA
j_call: TRBJ1-5
v_call: TRBV20-1
cdr3_nt: TGCAGTGCTAGTTGGAGGCCCCAGCATTTT
cdr3_aa: CSASWRPQHF

d_call: NA
j_call: TRBJ2-3
v_call: TRBV30
cdr3_nt: TGTGCCTGGAGCGCTGAGAAGCGAAGCACAGATACGCAGTATTTT
cdr3_aa: CAWSAEKRSTDTQYF

d_call: NA
j_call: TRBJ1-1
v_call: TRBV7-2
cdr3_nt: TGTGCCAGCAGCCCTGGACTAGGACGGGGTTCGGGCACTGAAGCTTTCTTT
cdr3_aa: CASSPGLGRGSGTEAFF

d_call: NA
j_call: TRBJ1-2
v_call: TRBV11-2
cdr3_nt: TGTGCCAGCAGCTCTACCCGGGGGTCCCTCCGTCGGGGCTACACCTTC
cdr3_aa: CASSSTRGSLRRGYTF

d_call: TRBD2
j_call: TRBJ2-7
v_call: TRBV5-8
cdr3_nt: TGTGCCAGCAGCTCGGAGGGAGCGGGGGGTTACTCCTACGAGCAGTACTTC
cdr3_aa: CASSSEGAGGYSYEQYF

d_call: NA
j_call: TRBJ1-1
v_call: TRBV5-6
cdr3_nt: TGTGCCAGCAGCTTGAAGGAGATGAACACTGAAGCTTTCTTT
cdr3_aa: CASSLKEMNTEAFF

d_call: TRBD1
j_call: TRBJ2-7
v_call: TRBV10-1
cdr3_nt: TGCGCCAGCAGTGAGGTTACAGGGGGTTCGGGGAACGAGCAGTACTTC
cdr3_aa: CASSEVTGGSGNEQYF

d_call: TRBD1
j_call: TRBJ2-3
v_call: TRBV5-1
cdr3_nt: TGCGCCAGCAGCTTGGTGACAGGGGTTTCAGATACGCAGTATTTT
cdr3_aa: CASSLVTGVSDTQYF

d_call: TRBD1
j_call: TRBJ1-4
v_call: TRBV14
cdr3_nt: TGTGCCAGCAGCCGTGGGACAGGGGCGAGGGGCGAAAAACTGTTTTTT
cdr3_aa: CASSRGTGARGEKLFF

d_call: TRBD1
j_call: TRBJ2-7
v_call: TRBV6-5
cdr3_nt: TGTGCCAGCAGTTACTCGAGAGGGGGCGGCTACGAGCAGTACTTC
cdr3_aa: CASSYSRGGGYEQYF

d_call: NA
j_call: TRBJ1-4
v_call: TRBV7-2
cdr3_nt: TGTGCCAGCAGCTTAAGCGGGCTTTATGAAAAACTGTTTTTT
cdr3_aa: CASSLSGLYEKLFF

d_call: TRBD2
j_call: TRBJ2-1
v_call: TRBV19
cdr3_nt: TGTGCCAGTAGCGGGACTAGCGGGCGGAATGAGCAGTTCTTC
cdr3_aa: CASSGTSGRNEQFF

d_call: TRBD1
j_call: TRBJ1-3
v_call: TRBV4-1
cdr3_nt: TGCGCCAGCAGCCAAACAGGGGTGTTAAGAAACACCATATATTTT
cdr3_aa: CASSQTGVLRNTIYF